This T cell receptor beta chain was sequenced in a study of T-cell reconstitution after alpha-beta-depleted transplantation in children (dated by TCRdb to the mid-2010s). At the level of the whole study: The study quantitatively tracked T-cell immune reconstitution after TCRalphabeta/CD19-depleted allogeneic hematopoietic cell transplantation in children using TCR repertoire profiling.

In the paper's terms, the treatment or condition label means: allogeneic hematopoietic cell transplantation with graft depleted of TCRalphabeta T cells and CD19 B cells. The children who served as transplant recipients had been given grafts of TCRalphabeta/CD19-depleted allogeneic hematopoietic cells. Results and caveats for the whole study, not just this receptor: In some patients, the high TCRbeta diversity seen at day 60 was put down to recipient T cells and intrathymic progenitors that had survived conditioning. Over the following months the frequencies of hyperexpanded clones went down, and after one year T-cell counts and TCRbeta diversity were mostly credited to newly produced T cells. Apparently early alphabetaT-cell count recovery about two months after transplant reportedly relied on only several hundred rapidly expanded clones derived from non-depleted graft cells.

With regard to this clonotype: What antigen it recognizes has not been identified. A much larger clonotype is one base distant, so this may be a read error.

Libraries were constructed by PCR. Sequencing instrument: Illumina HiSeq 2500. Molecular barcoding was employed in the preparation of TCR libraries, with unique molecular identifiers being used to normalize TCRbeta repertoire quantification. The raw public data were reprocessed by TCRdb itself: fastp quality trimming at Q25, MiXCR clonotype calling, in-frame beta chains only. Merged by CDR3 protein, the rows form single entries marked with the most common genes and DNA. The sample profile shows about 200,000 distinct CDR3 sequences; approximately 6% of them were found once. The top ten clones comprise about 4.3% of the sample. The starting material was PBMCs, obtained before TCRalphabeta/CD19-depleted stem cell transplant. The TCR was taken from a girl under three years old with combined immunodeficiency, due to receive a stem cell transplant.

Here is the DNA: TGCAGTGCTAGAATTTCGAGGGAGACCCACTACTTC. This codes for CSARISRETHYF. The chain is assembled from TRBV20-1 and TRBJ2-5, with TRBD2 perhaps the D gene, on 5 matching bases. Based on the germline V gene (reference sequence), the CDR1 and CDR2 sequences are DFQATT and SNEGSKA. The CDR3 holds 12 amino acids from the cysteine to the phenylalanine. The retained sequence is limited to the CDR3, 36 bases, with the frame set at the first base.